This TCR beta chain was recorded in a study of control samples from healthy donors and cancer patients. Assay used: immunoSEQ multiplex PCR; TCRdb lists only in-frame clones, some missing. The sample includes around 180,000 clones, about nine tenths seen only once; the top ten take 2% to 2.5%. The CDR3 totals 15 residues. CDR1 is SNHLY, CDR2 FYNNEI, per germline. V lost 2 bases and J lost 4, with 12 bases in between. The V gene is TRBV2, the J gene TRBJ2-1; D may be TRBD2 (6 bases). The origin of this receptor is a woman aged 40 to 50 in good health. Material for sequencing was blood. The CDR3 sequence is CASSELAGSYNEQFF. CDR3 sequence (DNA): TGTGCCAGCAGTGAATTGGCGGGGTCGTACAATGAGCAGTTCTTC.